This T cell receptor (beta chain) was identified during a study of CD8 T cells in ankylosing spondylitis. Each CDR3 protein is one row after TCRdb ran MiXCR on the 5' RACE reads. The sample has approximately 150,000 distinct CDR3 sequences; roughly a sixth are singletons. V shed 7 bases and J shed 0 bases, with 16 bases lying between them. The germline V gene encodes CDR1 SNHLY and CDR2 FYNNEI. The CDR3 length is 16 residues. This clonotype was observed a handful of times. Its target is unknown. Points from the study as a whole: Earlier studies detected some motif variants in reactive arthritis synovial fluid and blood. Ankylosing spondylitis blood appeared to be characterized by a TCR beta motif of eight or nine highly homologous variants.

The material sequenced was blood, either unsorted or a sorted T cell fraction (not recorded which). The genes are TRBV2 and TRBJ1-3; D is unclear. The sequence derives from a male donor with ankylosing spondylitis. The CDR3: CASNSGFLSSGNTIYF. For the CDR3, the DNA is TGTGCCAGCAATTCGGGTTTTTTGAGCTCTGGAAACACCATATATTTT. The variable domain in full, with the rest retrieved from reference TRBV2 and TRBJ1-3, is EPEVTQTPSHQVTQMGQEVILRCVPISNHLYFYWYRQILGQKVEFLVSFYNNEISEKSEIFDDQFSVERPDGSNFTLKIRSTKLEDSAMYFCASNSGFLSSGNTIYFGEGSWLTVV.